A selection of T cell receptor beta chains follows, all from one sample in a study of vaccination and CD4 T cells after COVID-19. Their antigens remain unidentified. TCRdb analysed the PCR reads with MiXCR anew, one entry per CDR3 protein. The sample has roughly 15,000 distinct CDR3 sequences, less than 70% seen once. Sequenced material: CD4+ T cells from blood, cultured in vitro. The source of these receptors is a human donor who had recovered from COVID-19. The CDR3 runs from the conserved cysteine through the conserved F or W. The order of the fields is J gene, V gene, CDR3 protein.

J: TRBJ2-1; V: TRBV27; CDR3: CASSSTGGVSSYNEQFF
J: TRBJ1-2; V: TRBV2; CDR3: CASSEARRQANYGYTF
J: TRBJ2-2; V: TRBV20-1; CDR3: CSAQPAEWTGELFF
J: TRBJ2-3; V: TRBV7-3; CDR3: CASSRGGTDTQYF
J: TRBJ1-5; V: TRBV27; CDR3: CASSLRSSGYSNQPQHF
J: TRBJ2-2; V: TRBV27; CDR3: CAIRGPMNTGELFF
J: TRBJ1-2; V: TRBV20-1; CDR3: CSAREGQNYGYTF
J: TRBJ1-1; V: TRBV4-1; CDR3: CASRRQQGAEAFF
J: TRBJ2-7; V: TRBV7-2; CDR3: CASSPRLAGEGDEQYF
J: TRBJ2-1; V: TRBV15; CDR3: CATSRDAGAGNEQFF
J: TRBJ1-5; V: TRBV7-8; CDR3: CASSLHRGRDSNQPQHF
J: TRBJ1-6; V: TRBV30; CDR3: CAWSAAGGHSPLHF
J: TRBJ2-3; V: TRBV20-1; CDR3: CSASGRYLTDTQYF
J: TRBJ2-5; V: TRBV7-8; CDR3: CASSSRLKRETQYF
J: TRBJ2-7; V: TRBV7-8; CDR3: CASSPRLGGGEQYF
J: TRBJ2-3; V: TRBV24-1; CDR3: CATSDFGSSTDTQYF
J: TRBJ2-3; V: TRBV20-1; CDR3: CSAINLDTQYF
J: TRBJ2-3; V: TRBV7-9; CDR3: CASSLTGSTDTQYF
J: TRBJ1-2; V: TRBV6-1; CDR3: CASSEQPNINYGYTF
J: TRBJ1-6; V: TRBV7-2; CDR3: CASSLFQGASSPLHF
J: TRBJ1-5; V: TRBV11-2; CDR3: CASSLGRNNQPQHF
J: TRBJ1-2; V: TRBV6-5; CDR3: CASSYSTLGGAYGYTF
J: TRBJ2-7; V: TRBV7-2; CDR3: CASSPAGPAWEQYF
J: TRBJ2-7; V: TRBV29-1; CDR3: CSVETGTSGRREYF
J: TRBJ1-1; V: TRBV19; CDR3: CASSVRGTEAFF
J: TRBJ1-1; V: TRBV6-5; CDR3: CASSYLPGTEAFF
J: TRBJ1-3; V: TRBV4-1; CDR3: CASSQEGAGSSGNTIYF
J: TRBJ1-1; V: TRBV6-5; CDR3: CASSYGALNTEAFF
J: TRBJ2-3; V: TRBV2; CDR3: CASSELAGGVGTDTQYF
J: TRBJ2-3; V: TRBV7-9; CDR3: CASSQRPGLAGGDTQYF
J: TRBJ1-6; V: TRBV5-1; CDR3: CASSAGGRWDSPLHF
J: TRBJ2-1; V: TRBV7-9; CDR3: CASSFVPLWREGRVDEQFF
J: TRBJ2-5; V: TRBV19; CDR3: CASSGQETQYF
J: TRBJ2-5; V: TRBV20-1; CDR3: CSASRGRVQETQYF
J: TRBJ1-1; V: TRBV25-1; CDR3: CASRPTLGNTEAFF
J: TRBJ1-5; V: TRBV27; CDR3: CASRGGAGIGGNQPQHF
J: TRBJ1-6; V: TRBV19; CDR3: CASSINTRPGQGSPLHF
J: TRBJ1-1; V: TRBV20-1; CDR3: CSASPGGFAFF